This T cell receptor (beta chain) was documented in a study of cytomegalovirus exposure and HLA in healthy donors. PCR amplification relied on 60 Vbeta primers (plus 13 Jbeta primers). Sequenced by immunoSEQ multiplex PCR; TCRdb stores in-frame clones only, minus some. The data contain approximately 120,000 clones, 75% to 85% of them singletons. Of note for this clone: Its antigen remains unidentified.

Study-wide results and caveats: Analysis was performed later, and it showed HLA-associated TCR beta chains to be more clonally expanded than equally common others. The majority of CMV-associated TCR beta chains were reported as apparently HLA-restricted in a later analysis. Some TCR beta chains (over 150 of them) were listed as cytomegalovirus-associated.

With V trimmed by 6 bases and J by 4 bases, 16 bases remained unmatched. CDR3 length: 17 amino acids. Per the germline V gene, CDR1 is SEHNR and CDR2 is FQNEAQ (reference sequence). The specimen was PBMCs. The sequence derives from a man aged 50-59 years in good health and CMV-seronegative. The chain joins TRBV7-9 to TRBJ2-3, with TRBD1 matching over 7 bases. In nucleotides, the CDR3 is TGTGCCAGCAGTCTTTTTTCCGGGACAGCTGTAGCAGATACGCAGTATTTT. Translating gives CASSLFSGTAVADTQYF. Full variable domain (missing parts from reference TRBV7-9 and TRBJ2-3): DTGVSQNPRHKITKRGQNVTFRCDPISEHNRLYWYRQTLGQGPEFLTYFQNEAQLEKSRLLSDRFSAERPKGSFSTLEIQRTEQGDSAMYLCASSLFSGTAVADTQYFGPGTRLTVL.